Described below is a single T cell receptor beta chain sequence and its context. Its target is unknown. The sample comes from a study of cytomegalovirus exposure and HLA in healthy donors. General study results and limits: Later findings reportedly placed an Asian-associated ancestry cluster below the approximately 670-donor mean for N-insertions. Analyzed later, most CMV-associated TCR beta chains appeared HLA-restricted. There were some V segments, including TRBV6-2 and TRBV6-3, excluded as indistinguishable. An analysis done earlier found most TCR beta V segments productive about 87% or about 30% of the time.

The CDR3 consists of 17 residues. Germline V gives CDR1 PRHDT, CDR2 FYEKMQ (reference sequence). V was pared by 4 bases and J by 4 bases, with 21 bases between. The PCR employed 60 Vbeta primers together with 13 Jbeta primers. Data came from immunoSEQ multiplex PCR; TCRdb stores just in-frame clones and leaves some out. Of more than 55,000 clones in the sample, approximately 83% were seen once. What was sequenced was PBMCs. This clonotype was sampled from a man aged 25 to 40 in good health and CMV-seronegative. The chain recombines TRBV13 with TRBJ2-3; D is perhaps TRBD2 (6 bases). The CDR3 DNA reads as TGTGCCAGCAGCTCGGTTAGCCTGGGGAGGATTGCAGATACGCAGTATTTT. It translates to CASSSVSLGRIADTQYF.